This T cell receptor (beta chain) came from a study of blood T cells in healthy people across ages. On this clonotype itself: The CDR3 does not close with the conserved phenylalanine or tryptophan, likely indicating a read error.

The second PCR ran about 6 to 12 cycles with a sample-barcoded 5' primer and J-beta primers. TCRdb processed the 5' RACE reads anew with MiXCR; each CDR3 protein has one entry. The repertoire includes hundreds of thousands of distinct CDR3 sequences, just under 25% of them detected once, and around 9.2% sits in the top ten. The data were also submitted as part of a second study, on T cells of mothers and their children.

This TCR derives from a boy younger than 18 in good health. Specimen: blood.

CDR3: CASSLGSTFSYNEQFL. The CDR3, as DNA: TGTGCCAGCAGCTTAGGTTCTACCTTCTCCTACAATGAGCAGTTCCTC. The chain carries TRBV7-8 and TRBJ2-1; D uncertain. The CDR3 contains 16 residues. V lost 1 base and J 0 bases, leaving 10 bases between the germline ends. Germline CDR1 and CDR2: SGHVS and FQNEAQ.